This T cell receptor beta chain is from a study of cytomegalovirus exposure and HLA in healthy donors. Overall study findings and caveats: Several of the most significant clusters were apparently associated with common viral pathogens in a later analysis. Most observed TCR sequences were rare, whereas some public TCRs were detected in many donors. In terms of immune exposure information, only CMV serostatus was available.

PCR used 60 Vbeta primers and 13 Jbeta primers. The authors' processing: Roughly 12 million of about 80 million unique TCR beta chains were shared, per a later count. The protocol was immunoSEQ multiplex PCR, while the TCRdb copy is restricted to in-frame clones and leaves out a portion. The V and J calls and the clone size are those of that table, but D and trimming were determined from the DNA. Of some 160,000 clones listed, 65% to 90% are singletons. About this clone itself: The antigen remains unidentified.

In germline, CDR1 is SNHLY, CDR2 FYNNEI. V dropped 6 bases and J dropped 1; count of bases not matched to a gene: 5. There are 15 residues in the CDR3. The chain has TRBV2 and TRBJ2-5; 10 positions agree with TRBD1. The sample taken for sequencing was PBMCs. The receptor was isolated from a man aged 50-59 years in good health and CMV-seropositive. The CDR3 loop reads CASSLGQGPQETQYF. The CDR3 DNA sequence: TGTGCCAGCAGCCTGGGACAGGGGCCCCAAGAGACCCAGTACTTC.